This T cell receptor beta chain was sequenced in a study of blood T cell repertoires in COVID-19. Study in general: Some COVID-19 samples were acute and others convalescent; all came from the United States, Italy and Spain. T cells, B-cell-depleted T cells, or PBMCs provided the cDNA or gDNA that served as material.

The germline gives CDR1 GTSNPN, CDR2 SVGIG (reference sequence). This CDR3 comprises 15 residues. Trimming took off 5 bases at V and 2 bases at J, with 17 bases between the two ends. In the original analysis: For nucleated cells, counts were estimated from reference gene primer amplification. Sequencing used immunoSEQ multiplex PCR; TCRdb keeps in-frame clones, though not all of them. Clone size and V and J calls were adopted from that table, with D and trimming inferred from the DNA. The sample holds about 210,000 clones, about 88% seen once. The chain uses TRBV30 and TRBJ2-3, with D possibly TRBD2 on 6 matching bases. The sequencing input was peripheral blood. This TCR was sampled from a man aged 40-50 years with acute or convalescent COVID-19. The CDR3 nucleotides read TGTGCCTGGGTCTACCTCCGGGACTTCACAGATACGCAGTATTTT. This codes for CAWVYLRDFTDTQYF.